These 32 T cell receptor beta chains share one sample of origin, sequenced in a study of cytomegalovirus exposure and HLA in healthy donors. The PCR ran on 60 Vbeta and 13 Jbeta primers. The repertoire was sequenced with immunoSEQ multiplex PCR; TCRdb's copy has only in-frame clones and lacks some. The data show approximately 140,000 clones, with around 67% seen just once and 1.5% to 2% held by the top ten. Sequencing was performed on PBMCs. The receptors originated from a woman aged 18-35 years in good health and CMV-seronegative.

The CDR3 DNA follows: TGTGCCAGCAGCCACCGGGACACTGAAGCTTTCTTT. Protein product: CASSHRDTEAFF. The V call is TRBV6-5, the J call TRBJ1-1, with D unclear. The germline gives CDR1 MNHEY, CDR2 SVGAGI. Trimming left V 6 bases short and J 3 bases short, with 8 bases between. The CDR3 contains 12 residues.

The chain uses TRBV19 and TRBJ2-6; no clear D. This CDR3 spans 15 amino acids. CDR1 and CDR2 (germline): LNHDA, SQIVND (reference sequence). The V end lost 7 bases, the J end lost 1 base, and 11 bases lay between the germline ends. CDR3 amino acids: CASTYSSSGANVLTF. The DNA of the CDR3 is TGTGCCAGTACTTACAGCTCTTCTGGGGCCAACGTCCTGACTTTC. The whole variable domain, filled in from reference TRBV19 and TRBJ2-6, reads DGGITQSPKYLFRKEGQNVTLSCEQNLNHDAMYWYRQDPGQGLRLIYYSQIVNDFQKGDIAEGYSVSREKKESFPLTVTSAQKNPTAFYLCASTYSSSGANVLTFGAGSRLTVL.

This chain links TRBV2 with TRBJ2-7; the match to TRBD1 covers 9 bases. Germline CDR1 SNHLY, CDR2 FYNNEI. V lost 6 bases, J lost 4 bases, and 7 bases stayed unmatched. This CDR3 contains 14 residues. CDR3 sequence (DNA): TGTGCCAGCAGAACCGGGACAGGGACTTACGAGCAGTACTTC. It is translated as CASRTGTGTYEQYF.

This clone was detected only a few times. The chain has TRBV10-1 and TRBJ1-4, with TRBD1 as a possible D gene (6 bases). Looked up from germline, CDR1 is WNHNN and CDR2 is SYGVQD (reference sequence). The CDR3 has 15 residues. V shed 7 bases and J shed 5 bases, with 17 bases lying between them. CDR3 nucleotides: TGCGCCAGCACCGACTCAGGGGATTTCAATGAAAAACTGTTTTTT. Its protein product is CASTDSGDFNEKLFF.

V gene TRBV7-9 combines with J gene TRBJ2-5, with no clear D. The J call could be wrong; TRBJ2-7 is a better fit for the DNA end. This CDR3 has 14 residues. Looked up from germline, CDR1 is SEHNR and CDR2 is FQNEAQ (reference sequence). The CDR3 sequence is CASSLRAAAYEQYF. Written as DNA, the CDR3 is TGTGCCAGCAGCTTAAGAGCCGCCGCCTACGAGCAGTACTTC.

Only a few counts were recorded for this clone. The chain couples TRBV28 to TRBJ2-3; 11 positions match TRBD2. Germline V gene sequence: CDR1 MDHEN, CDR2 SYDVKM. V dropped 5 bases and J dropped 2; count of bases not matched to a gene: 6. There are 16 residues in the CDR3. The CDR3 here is CASSVTSGSITDTQYF. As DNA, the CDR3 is TGTGCCAGCAGTGTAACTAGCGGGAGTATCACAGATACGCAGTATTTT.

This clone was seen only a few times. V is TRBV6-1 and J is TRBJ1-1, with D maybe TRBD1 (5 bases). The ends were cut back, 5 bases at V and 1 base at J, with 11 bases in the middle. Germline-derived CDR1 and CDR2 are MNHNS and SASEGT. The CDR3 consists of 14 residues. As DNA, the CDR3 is TGTGCCAGCAGTCGGCTTAGGGGGAACACTGAAGCTTTCTTT. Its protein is CASSRLRGNTEAFF.

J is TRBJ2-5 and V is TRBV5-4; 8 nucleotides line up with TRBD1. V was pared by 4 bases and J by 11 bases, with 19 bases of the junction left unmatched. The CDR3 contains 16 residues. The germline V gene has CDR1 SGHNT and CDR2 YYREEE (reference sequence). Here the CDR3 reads CASSLIERTGSREQYF. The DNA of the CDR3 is TGTGCCAGCAGCCTCATCGAAAGGACAGGGAGTCGGGAGCAGTACTTC. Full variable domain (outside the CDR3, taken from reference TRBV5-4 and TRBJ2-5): ETGVTQSPTHLIKTRGQQVTLRCSSQSGHNTVSWYQQALGQGPQFIFQYYREEENGRGNFPPRFSGLQFPNYSSELNVNALELDDSALYLCASSLIERTGSREQYFGPGTRLLVL.

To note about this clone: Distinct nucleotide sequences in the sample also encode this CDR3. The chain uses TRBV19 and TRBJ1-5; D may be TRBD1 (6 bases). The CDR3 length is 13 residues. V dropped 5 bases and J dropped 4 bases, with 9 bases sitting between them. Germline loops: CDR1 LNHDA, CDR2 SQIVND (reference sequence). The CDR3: CASSAQGNQPQHF. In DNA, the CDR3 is TGTGCCAGTAGTGCCCAGGGGAATCAGCCCCAGCATTTT. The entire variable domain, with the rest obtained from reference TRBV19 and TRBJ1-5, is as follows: DGGITQSPKYLFRKEGQNVTLSCEQNLNHDAMYWYRQDPGQGLRLIYYSQIVNDFQKGDIAEGYSVSREKKESFPLTVTSAQKNPTAFYLCASSAQGNQPQHFGDGTRLSIL.

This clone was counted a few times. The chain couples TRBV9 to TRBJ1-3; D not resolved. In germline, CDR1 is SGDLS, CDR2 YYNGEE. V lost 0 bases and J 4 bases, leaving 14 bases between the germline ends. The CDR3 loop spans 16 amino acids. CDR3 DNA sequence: TGTGCCAGCAGCGTAGACGCGAGGGTTACCGGAAACACCATATATTTT. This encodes CASSVDARVTGNTIYF.

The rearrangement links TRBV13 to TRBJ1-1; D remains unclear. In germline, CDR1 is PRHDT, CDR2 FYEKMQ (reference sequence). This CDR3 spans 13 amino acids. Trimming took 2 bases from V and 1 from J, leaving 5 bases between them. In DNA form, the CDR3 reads TGTGCCAGCAGCTTAACAGAGAACACTGAAGCTTTCTTT. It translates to CASSLTENTEAFF.

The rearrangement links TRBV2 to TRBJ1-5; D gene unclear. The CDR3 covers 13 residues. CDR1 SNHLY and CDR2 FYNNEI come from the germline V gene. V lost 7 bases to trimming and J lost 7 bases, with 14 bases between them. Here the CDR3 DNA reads TGTGCCAGCACCAGGATCGAAGGCCAGCCCCAGCATTTT. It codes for CASTRIEGQPQHF.

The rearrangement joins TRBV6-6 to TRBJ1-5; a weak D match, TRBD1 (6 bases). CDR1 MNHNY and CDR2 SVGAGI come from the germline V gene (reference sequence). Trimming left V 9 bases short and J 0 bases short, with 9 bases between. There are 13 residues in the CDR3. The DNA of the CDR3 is TGTGCCAGTCAGGGGAGTAGCAATCAGCCCCAGCATTTT. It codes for CASQGSSNQPQHF.

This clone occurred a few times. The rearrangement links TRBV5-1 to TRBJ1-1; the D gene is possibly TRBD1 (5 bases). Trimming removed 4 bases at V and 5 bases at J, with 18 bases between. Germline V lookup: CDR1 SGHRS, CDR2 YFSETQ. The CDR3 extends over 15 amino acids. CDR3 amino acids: CASSPRDPRGTEAFF. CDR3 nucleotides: TGCGCCAGCAGCCCGAGGGATCCCCGGGGGACTGAAGCTTTCTTT.

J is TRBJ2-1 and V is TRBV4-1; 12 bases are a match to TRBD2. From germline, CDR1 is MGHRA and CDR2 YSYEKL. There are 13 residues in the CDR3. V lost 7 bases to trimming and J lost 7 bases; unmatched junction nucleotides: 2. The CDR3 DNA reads TGCGCCAGCACTCTAGCGGGGGGGAATGAGCAGTTCTTC. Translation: CASTLAGGNEQFF.

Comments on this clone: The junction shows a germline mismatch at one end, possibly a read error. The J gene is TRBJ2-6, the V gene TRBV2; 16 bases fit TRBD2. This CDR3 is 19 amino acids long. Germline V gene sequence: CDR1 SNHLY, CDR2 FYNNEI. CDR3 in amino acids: CASIRPGLAGGHGANGLTF. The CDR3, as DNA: TGTGCCAGCATCCGGCCGGGACTAGCGGGGGGGCACGGGGCCAACGGCCTGACTTTC.

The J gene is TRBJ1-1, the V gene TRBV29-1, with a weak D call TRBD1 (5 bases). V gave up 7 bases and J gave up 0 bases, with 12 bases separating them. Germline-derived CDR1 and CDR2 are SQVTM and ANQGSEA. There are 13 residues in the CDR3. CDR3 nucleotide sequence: TGCAGCGCCTCGGGGGACTTGAACACTGAAGCTTTCTTT. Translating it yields CSASGDLNTEAFF.

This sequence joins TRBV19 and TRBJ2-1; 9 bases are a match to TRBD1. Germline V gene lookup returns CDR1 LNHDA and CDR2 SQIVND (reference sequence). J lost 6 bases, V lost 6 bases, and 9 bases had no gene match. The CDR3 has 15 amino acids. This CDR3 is CASSTPSTGGNEQFF. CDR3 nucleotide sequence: TGTGCCAGTAGCACCCCCTCGACAGGGGGCAATGAGCAGTTCTTC.

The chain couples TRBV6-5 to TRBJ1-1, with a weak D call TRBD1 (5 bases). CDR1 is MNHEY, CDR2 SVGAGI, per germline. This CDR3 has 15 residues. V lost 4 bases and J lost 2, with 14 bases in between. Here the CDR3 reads CASSWDSFANTEAFF. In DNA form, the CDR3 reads TGTGCCAGCAGTTGGGACTCTTTCGCTAACACTGAAGCTTTCTTT.

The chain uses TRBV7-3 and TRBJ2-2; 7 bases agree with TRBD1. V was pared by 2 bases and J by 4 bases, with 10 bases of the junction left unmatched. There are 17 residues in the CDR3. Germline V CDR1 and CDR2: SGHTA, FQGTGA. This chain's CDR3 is CASSLLPIQGLTGELFF. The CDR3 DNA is TGTGCCAGCAGCTTATTACCCATACAGGGGCTCACCGGGGAGCTGTTTTTT.

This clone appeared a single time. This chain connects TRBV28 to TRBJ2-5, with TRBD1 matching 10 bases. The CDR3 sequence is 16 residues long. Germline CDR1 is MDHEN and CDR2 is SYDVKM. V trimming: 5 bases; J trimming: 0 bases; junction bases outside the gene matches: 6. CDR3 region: CASSPWTGGYQETQYF. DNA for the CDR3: TGTGCCAGCAGTCCCTGGACAGGGGGATACCAAGAGACCCAGTACTTC.

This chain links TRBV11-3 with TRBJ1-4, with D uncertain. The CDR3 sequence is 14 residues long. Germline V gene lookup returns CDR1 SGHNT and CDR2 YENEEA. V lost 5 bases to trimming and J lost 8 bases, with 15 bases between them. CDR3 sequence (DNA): TGTGCCAGCAGCCCGGGAACAACCGGGGAAAAACTGTTTTTT. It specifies CASSPGTTGEKLFF.

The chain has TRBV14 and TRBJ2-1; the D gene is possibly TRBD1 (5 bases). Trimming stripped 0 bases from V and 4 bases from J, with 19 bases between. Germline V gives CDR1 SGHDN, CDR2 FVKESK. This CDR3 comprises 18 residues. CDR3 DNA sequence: TGTGCCAGCAGCCAAGATCGAGACAGAAACCCCCAATACAATGAGCAGTTCTTC. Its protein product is CASSQDRDRNPQYNEQFF.

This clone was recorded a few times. CDR3 sequence: CAITSGVMNTEAFF. CDR3 DNA sequence: TGTGCCATCACATCGGGGGTTATGAACACTGAAGCTTTCTTT. This chain uses TRBV10-3 with TRBJ1-1; a weak D match, TRBD1 (5 bases). The V gene lost 7 bases and the J gene lost 0 bases, with 12 bases spanning the gap. This CDR3 has 14 amino acids. Germline V gene lookup returns CDR1 ENHRY and CDR2 SYGVKD.

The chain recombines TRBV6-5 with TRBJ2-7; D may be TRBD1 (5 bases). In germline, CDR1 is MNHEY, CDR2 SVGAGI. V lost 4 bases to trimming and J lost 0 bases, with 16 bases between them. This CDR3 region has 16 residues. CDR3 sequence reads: CASSLRQGGSSYEQYV. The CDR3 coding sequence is TGTGCCAGCAGTTTGCGTCAGGGCGGTAGCTCCTACGAGCAGTACGTC.

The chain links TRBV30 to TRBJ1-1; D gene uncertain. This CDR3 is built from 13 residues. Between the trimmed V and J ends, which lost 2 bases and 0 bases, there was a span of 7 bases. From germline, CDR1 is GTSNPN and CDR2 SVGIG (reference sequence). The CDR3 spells CAWSLSLNTEAFF. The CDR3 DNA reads TGTGCCTGGAGTTTATCCTTGAACACTGAAGCTTTCTTT.

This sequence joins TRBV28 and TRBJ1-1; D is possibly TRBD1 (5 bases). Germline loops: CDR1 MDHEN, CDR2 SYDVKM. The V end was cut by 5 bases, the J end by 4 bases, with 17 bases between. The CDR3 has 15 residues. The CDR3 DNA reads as TGTGCCAGCAGTGACATTGGACATCTGCCCACTGAAGCTTTCTTT. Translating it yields CASSDIGHLPTEAFF.

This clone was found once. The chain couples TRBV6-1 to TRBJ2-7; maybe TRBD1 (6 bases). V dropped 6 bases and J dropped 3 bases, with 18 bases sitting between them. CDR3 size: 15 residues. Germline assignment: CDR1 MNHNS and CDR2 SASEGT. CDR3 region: CASSPTGLSYYEQYF. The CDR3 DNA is TGTGCCAGCAGCCCGACAGGTTTATCCTACTACGAGCAGTACTTC.

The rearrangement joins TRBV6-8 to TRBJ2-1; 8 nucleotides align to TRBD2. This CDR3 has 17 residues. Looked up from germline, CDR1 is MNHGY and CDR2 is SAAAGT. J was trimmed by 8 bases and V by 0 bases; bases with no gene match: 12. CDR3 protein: CASSYSLGLARSDEQFF. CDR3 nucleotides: TGTGCCAGCAGTTACTCTCTTGGACTAGCCAGGAGCGATGAGCAGTTCTTC.

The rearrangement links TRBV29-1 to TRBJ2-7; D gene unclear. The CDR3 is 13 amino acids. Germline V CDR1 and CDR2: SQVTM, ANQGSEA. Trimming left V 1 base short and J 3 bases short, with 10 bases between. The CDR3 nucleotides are TGCAGCGTTGAAGGAGGTTTTGGCTACGAGCAGTACTTC. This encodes CSVEGGFGYEQYF.

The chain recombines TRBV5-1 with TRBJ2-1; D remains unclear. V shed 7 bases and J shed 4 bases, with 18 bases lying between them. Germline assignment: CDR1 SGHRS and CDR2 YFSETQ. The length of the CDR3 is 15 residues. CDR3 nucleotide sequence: TGCGCCAGCCACTATAGCCAAAGCCTATACAATGAGCAGTTCTTC. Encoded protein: CASHYSQSLYNEQFF. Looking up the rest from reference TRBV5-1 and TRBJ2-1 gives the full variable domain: KAGVTQTPRYLIKTRGQQVTLSCSPISGHRSVSWYQQTPGQGLQFLFEYFSETQRNKGNFPGRFSGRQFSNSRSEMNVSTLELGDSALYLCASHYSQSLYNEQFFGPGTRLTVL.

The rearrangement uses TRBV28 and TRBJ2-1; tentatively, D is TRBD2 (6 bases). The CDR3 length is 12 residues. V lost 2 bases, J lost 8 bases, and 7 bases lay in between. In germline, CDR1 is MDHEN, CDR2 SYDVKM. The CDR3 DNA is TGTGCCAGCAGTTTACTAGCGCATGAGCAGTTCTTC. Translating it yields CASSLLAHEQFF. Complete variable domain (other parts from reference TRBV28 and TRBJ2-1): DVKVTQSSRYLVKRTGEKVFLECVQDMDHENMFWYRQDPGLGLRLIYFSYDVKMKEKGDIPEGYSVSREKKERFSLILESASTNQTSMYLCASSLLAHEQFFGPGTRLTVL.